These T cell receptor beta chains were read from a single sample in a study of cytomegalovirus exposure and HLA in healthy donors. Generated by immunoSEQ multiplex PCR, the TCRdb table keeps only in-frame clones and is missing some. Of about 100,000 clones listed, approximately 76% are singletons. Sequencing was performed on PBMCs. The origin of the receptors is a man between 18 and 29 years old in good health and CMV-seronegative. The CDR3 runs from the conserved cysteine through the conserved F or W. A D gene is named only where the DNA matches it firmly. Expanded clones get a size class; other rows say once, few or many, or leave the size out.

d_call clone_size j_call v_call cdr3_nt cdr3_aa
. . TRBJ1-6 TRBV27 TGTGCCAGCAAAACAGGATCAAATTCACCCCTCCACTTT CASKTGSNSPLHF
TRBD1 . TRBJ1-2 TRBV27 TGTGCCAGCAGTTCAACACCCCCGGGACAGGGTAACTATGGCTACACCTTC CASSSTPPGQGNYGYTF
TRBD1 . TRBJ1-6 TRBV27 TGTGCCACCCGACAGGGGACTTATAATTCACCCCTCCACTTT CATRQGTYNSPLHF
. . TRBJ1-1 TRBV2 TGTGCCAGCAGTGAAGCATCGGGGGGCAACACTGAAGCTTTCTTT CASSEASGGNTEAFF
TRBD2 . TRBJ2-2 TRBV11-3 TGTGCCAGCAGCCCCGGGGGGACTAACACCGGGGAGCTGTTTTTT CASSPGGTNTGELFF
. . TRBJ1-2 TRBV18 TGTGCCAGCTCAGGAGTGGGGTGGGACTACCCCTTC CASSGVGWDYPF
. . TRBJ1-1 TRBV7-9 TGTGCCAGCAGTACCGACAGCTCTACCGCTGAAGCTTTCTTT CASSTDSSTAEAFF
. . TRBJ2-7 TRBV6-1 TGCGCCAGCGGATACCAGGGAAAGCAGTACTTC CASGYQGKQYF
. . TRBJ1-2 TRBV5-1 TGCGCCAGCAGCTTGGACAGCCTCCAAAACTATGGCTACACCTTC CASSLDSLQNYGYTF
. . TRBJ1-1 TRBV27 TGTGCCAGCAGCCCCGAGGGGGACCCCGCGAACACTGAAGCTTTCTTT CASSPEGDPANTEAFF
TRBD1 once TRBJ2-7 TRBV18 TGTGCCAGCTCACCTGGGGACAGGGTCTACGAGCAGTACTTC CASSPGDRVYEQYF
. once TRBJ2-3 TRBV9 TGTGCCAGCAGCCCTAGCACAGATACGCAGTATTTT CASSPSTDTQYF
. . TRBJ2-5 TRBV25-1 TGTGCCAGCAGCGACGGGGGCCAAGAGACCCAGTACTTC CASSDGGQETQYF
. . TRBJ2-7 TRBV6-5 TGTGCCAGCAGTTTGCGGGGGCGGGTCGAGCAGTACTTC CASSLRGRVEQYF